This note documents a single TCR beta chain sequence. The CDR3 contains 12 residues. The sample belongs to a study of cytotoxic CD8 clonotypes in ibrutinib-treated CLL. Produced via immunoSEQ multiplex PCR; TCRdb's table is partial and in-frame only. The repertoire includes 120,000 to 150,000 clones, under 95% of them detected once, and 10% to 11% sits in the top ten. J is TRBJ2-5 and V is TRBV21-1; the table calls TRBD2, which could not be checked here. TRBV21-1 is a pseudogene. Sample: PBMCs, taken after 12 months of ibrutinib treatment. The TCR originated in a human donor with chronic lymphocytic leukemia. The CDR3 DNA is TGTGCCACCCGACTCGGCGCAAAGACCCAGTACTTC. It is translated as CATRLGAKTQYF.